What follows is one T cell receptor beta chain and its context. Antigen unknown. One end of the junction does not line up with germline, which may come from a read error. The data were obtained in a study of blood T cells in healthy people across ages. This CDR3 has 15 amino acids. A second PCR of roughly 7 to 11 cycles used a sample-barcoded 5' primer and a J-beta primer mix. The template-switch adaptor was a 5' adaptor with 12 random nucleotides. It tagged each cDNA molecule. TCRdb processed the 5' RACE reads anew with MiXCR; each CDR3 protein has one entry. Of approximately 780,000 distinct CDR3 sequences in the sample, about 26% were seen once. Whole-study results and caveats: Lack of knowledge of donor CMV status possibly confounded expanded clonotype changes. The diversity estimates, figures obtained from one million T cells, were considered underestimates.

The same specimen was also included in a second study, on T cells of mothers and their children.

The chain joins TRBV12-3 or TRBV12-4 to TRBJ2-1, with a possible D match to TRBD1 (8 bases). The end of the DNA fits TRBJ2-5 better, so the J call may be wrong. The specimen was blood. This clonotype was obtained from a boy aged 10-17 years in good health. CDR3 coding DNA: TGTGCCTGCAGTCCAACAGGGGGAGGGCAAGAGACCCAGTACTTC. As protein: CACSPTGGGQETQYF.